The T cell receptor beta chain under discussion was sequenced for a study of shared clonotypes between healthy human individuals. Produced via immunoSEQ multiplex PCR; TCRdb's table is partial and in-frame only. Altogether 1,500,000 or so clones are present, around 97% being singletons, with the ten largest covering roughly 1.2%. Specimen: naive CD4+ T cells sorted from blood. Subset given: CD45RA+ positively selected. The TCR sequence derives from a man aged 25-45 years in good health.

The CDR3 is CASSYGDGEAFF. The CDR3 bases are TGTGCCAGCAGTTACGGGGACGGTGAAGCTTTCTTT. The rearrangement uses TRBV6-5 and TRBJ1-1; D is perhaps TRBD1 (5 bases). Per germline, CDR1 MNHEY and CDR2 SVGAGI. This CDR3 contains 12 residues. Trimming removed 2 bases from V and 7 bases from J, with 8 bases in between.